The 2 T cell receptor beta chains in this list originate from one sample, sequenced in a study of T cell responses to AZD1222 COVID-19 vaccine. Method: immunoSEQ multiplex PCR; TCRdb's copy keeps in-frame clones and lacks some. The data hold about 130,000 clones, with approximately 88% observed a single time. The specimen was peripheral blood, collected on day 0 of AZD1222 vaccination. The receptors were gathered from an adult in good health.

The genes are TRBV7-3 and TRBJ2-5; D perhaps matches TRBD2 (5 bases). Germline V gene lookup returns CDR1 SGHTA and CDR2 FQGTGA. The V end was cut by 5 bases, the J end by 3 bases, with 16 bases between. The CDR3 is 15 amino acids. The CDR3 reads CASSRSRGLEETQYF. CDR3 nucleotide sequence: TGTGCCAGCAGCCGGAGCAGAGGACTGGAAGAGACCCAGTACTTC.

The V and J genes are TRBV30 and TRBJ1-5; D perhaps matches TRBD1 (6 bases). The CDR3 sequence is 13 residues long. Germline CDR1 and CDR2: GTSNPN and SVGIG (reference sequence). Trimming removed 7 bases at V and 4 bases at J, with 14 bases between. The CDR3 region is CASSGQQNQPQHF. CDR3 nucleotides: TGTGCCTCCTCGGGACAACAAAATCAGCCCCAGCATTTT.